This TCR beta chain appears in the sequencing data of a study of response to subunit inactivated influenza vaccine. Findings and caveats of the study: The authors offered the suggestion that each seasonal influenza vaccination recruits few new T cells.

A single record per CDR3 protein comes from TCRdb applying MiXCR to the RT-PCR reads. The data contain some 600,000 distinct CDR3 sequences, 12% to 15% of them singletons. Details on this clonotype: The antigen remains unidentified.

Sample: PBMCs from blood, taken approximately 15 days before vaccination. This TCR was recovered from a man between 50 and 59 years old who received an inactivated influenza vaccine.

CDR3 region: CASSQLYRDRGSAFF. The CDR3 DNA sequence: TGTGCCAGCAGCCAACTTTACCGGGACAGGGGATCGGCTTTCTTT. This sequence joins TRBV14 and TRBJ1-1; 10 nucleotides line up with TRBD1. J lost 11 bases, V lost 2 bases, and 11 bases had no gene match. Germline V gene sequence: CDR1 SGHDN, CDR2 FVKESK. This CDR3 spans 15 amino acids.